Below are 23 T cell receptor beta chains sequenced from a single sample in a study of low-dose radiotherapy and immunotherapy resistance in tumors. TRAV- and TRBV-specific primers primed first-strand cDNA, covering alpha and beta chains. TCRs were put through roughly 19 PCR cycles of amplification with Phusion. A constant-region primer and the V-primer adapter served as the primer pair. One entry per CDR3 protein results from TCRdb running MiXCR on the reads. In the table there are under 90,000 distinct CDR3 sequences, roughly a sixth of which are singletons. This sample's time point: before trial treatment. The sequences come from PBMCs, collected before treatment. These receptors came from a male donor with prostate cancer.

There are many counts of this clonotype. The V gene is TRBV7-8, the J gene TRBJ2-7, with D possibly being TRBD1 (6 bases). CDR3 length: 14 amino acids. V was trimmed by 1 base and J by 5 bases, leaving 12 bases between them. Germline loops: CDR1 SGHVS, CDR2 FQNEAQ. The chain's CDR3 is CASSLVRGNDEQYF. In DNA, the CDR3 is TGTGCCAGCAGCTTAGTCAGGGGTAACGACGAGCAGTACTTC.

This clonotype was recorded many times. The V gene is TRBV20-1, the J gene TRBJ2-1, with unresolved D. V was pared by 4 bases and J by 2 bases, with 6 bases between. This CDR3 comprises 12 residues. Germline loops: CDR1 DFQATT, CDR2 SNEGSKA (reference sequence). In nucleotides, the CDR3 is TGCAGTGCTAAATGGCCCTACAATGAGCAGTTCTTC. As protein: CSAKWPYNEQFF.

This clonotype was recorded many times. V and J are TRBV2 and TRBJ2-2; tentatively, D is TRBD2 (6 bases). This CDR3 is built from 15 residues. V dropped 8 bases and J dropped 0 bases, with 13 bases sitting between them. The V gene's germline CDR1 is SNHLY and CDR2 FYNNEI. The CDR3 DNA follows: TGTGCCAGCGGGGACTTCTCCGCGAACACCGGGGAGCTGTTTTTT. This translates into CASGDFSANTGELFF.

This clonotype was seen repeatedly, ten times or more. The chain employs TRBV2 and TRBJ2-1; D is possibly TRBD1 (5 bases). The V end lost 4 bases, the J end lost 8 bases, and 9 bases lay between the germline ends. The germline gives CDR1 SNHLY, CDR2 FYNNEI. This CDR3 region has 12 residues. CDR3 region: CASSVEGDEQFF. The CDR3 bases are TGTGCCAGCAGTGTAGAAGGGGATGAGCAGTTCTTC.

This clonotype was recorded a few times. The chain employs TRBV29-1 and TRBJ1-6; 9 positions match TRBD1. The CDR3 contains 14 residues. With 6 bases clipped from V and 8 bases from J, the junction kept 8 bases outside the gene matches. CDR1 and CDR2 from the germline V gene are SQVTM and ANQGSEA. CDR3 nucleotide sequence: TGCAGCGTGACCGTGGGACAGGGCTATTCACCCCTCCACTTT. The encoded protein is CSVTVGQGYSPLHF.

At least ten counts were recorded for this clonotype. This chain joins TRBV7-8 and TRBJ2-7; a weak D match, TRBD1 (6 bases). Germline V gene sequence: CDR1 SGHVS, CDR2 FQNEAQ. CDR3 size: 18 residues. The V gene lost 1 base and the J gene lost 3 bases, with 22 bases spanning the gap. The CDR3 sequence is CASSLVSLNPRRGYEQYF. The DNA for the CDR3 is TGTGCCAGCAGCTTAGTGTCCCTGAATCCTCGCAGGGGCTACGAGCAGTACTTC.

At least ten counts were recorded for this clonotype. The CDR3 spells CASSSIQGGEQYF. CDR3 bases: TGTGCCAGCAGTTCCATACAGGGAGGCGAGCAGTACTTC. The chain has TRBV12-3 or TRBV12-4 and TRBJ2-7; either TRBD1 or TRBD2 may fit D (6 bases each). The CDR3 is 13 amino acids. V lost 4 bases and J lost 6, with 13 bases in between.

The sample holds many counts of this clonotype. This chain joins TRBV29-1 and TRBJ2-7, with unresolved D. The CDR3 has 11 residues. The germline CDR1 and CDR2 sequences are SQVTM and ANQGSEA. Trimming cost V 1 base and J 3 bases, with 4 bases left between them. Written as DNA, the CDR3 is TGCAGCGTTGAAGCCGACTACGAGCAGTACTTC. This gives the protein CSVEADYEQYF.

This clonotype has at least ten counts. CDR3 bases: TGCGCCAGCAGCCCTACAGAGATCGACGCTGGAAAACTGTTTTTT. Translated: CASSPTEIDAGKLFF. The J gene is TRBJ1-4, the V gene TRBV4-1; D gene uncertain. The CDR3 totals 15 residues. Germline CDR1 and CDR2: MGHRA and YSYEKL. With 4 bases removed from V and 10 bases from J, the gap between germline ends came to 19 bases.

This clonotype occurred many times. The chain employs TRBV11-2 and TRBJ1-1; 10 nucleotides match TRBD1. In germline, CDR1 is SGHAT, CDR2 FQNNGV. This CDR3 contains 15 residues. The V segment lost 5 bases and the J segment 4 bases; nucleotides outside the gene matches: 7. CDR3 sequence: CASSPRQGARTEAFF. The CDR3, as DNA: TGTGCCAGCAGCCCCAGACAGGGGGCACGCACTGAAGCTTTCTTT.

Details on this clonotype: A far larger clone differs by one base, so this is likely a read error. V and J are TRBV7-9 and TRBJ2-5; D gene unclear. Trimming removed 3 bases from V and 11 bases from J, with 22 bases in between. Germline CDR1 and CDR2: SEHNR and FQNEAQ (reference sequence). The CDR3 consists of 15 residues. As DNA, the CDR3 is TGTGCCAGCAGCTTCAGCTGGGCTAGAACGGATGAGCAGTACTTC. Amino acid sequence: CASSFSWARTDEQYF.

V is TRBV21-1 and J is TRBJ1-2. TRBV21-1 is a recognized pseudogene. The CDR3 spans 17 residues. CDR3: CASSTPRATRIPYGYTF. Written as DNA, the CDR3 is TGTGCCAGCAGCACACCTAGGGCAACACGAATCCCTTATGGCTACACCTTC.

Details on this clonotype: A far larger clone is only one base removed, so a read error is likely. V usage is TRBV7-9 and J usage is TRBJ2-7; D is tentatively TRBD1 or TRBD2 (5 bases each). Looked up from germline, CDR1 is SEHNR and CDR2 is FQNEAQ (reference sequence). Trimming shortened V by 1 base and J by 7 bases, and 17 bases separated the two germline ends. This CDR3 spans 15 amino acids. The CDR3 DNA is TGTGCCAGCAGCTTAGTTCCCGGGACCTACAATGAGCAGTACTTC. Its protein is CASSLVPGTYNEQYF.

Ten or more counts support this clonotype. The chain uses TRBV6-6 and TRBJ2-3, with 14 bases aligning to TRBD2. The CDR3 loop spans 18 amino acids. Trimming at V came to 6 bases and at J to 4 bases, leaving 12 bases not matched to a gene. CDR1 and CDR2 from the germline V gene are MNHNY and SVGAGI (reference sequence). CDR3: CASRRRLAGGREADTQYF. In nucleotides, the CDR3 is TGTGCCAGCAGACGTCGACTAGCGGGGGGGCGGGAAGCAGATACGCAGTATTTT.

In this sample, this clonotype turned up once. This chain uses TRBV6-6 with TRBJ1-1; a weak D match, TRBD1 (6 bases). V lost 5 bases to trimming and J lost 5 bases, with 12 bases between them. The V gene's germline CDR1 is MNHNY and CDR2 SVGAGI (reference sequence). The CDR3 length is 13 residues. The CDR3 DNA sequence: TGTGCCAGCAGTAACCAGGGGAGGACTGAAGCTTTCTTT. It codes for CASSNQGRTEAFF.

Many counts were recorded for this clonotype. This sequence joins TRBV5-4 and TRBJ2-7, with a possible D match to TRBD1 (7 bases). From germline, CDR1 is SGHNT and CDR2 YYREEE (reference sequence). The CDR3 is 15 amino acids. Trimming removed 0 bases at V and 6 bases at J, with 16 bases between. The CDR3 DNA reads TGTGCCAGCAGCTTGGAGAGGAGGGGGCGCCTCGAGCAGTACTTC. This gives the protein CASSLERRGRLEQYF.

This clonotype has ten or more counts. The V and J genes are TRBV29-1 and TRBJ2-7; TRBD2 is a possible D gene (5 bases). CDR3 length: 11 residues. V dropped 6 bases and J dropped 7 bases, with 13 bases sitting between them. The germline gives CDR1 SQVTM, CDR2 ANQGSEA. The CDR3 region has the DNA TGCAGCGTATGGTACCGGGGTGAGCAGTACTTC. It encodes CSVWYRGEQYF.

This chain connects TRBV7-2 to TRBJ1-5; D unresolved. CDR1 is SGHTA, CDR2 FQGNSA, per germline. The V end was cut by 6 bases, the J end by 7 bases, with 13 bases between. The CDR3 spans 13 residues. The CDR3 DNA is TGTGCCAGCAGTCCCCACCGGGAACAGCCCCAGCATTTT. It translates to CASSPHREQPQHF.

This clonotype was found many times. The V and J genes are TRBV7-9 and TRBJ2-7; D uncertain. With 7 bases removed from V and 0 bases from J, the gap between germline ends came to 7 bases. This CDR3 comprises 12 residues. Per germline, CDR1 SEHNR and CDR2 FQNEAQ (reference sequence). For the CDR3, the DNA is TGTGCCAGCAATAGGAACTCCTACGAGCAGTACTTC. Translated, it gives CASNRNSYEQYF.

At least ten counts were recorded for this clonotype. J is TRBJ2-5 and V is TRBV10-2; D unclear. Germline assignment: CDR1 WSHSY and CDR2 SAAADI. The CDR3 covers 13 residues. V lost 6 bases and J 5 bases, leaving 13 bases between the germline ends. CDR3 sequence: CASRKASEETQYF. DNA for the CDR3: TGCGCCAGCAGAAAAGCCTCGGAGGAGACCCAGTACTTC.

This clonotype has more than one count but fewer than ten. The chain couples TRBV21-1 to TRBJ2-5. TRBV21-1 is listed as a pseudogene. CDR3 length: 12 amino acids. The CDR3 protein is CASSKVKQTQYF. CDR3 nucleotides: TGTGCCAGCAGCAAAGTAAAACAGACCCAGTACTTC.

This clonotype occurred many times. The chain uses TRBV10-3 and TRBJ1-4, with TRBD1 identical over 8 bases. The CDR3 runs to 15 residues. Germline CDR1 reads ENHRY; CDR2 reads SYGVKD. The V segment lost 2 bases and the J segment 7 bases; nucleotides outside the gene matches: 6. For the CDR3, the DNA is TGTGCCATCAGTGAGCCTGGACAGGGTGGTGAAAAACTGTTTTTT. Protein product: CAISEPGQGGEKLFF.

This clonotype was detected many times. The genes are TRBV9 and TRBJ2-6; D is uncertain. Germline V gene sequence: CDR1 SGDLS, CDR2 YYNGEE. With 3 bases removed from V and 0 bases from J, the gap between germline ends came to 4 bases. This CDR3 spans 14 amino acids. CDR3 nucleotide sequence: TGTGCCAGCAGCGCCCACTCTGGGGCCAACGTCCTGACTTTC. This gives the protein CASSAHSGANVLTF.